These T cell receptor beta chains were read from a single sample in a study of T cells in Graves' hyperthyroidism and ophthalmopathy. Each CDR3 protein gets one entry after TCRdb re-called the multiplex PCR reads with MiXCR. The table lists 650,000 to 800,000 distinct CDR3 sequences, 45% of them singletons. The sequenced sample consisted of peripheral blood or thyroid tissue (not recorded which). The receptors derive from an adult man with Graves' disease, either hyperthyroidism or ophthalmopathy (not recorded which). Both conserved end residues are part of each CDR3. D genes are given only for firm matches. Not every row has a clone size; where given, it reads once, few, many or a size class.

TRBJ1-2	TRBV2	.	.	CASNLHTGQPPLNYGYTF	TGTGCCAGCAATTTACATACTGGACAGCCACCCCTTAACTATGGCTACACCTTC
TRBJ1-1	TRBV7-2	.	.	CASSQQGLVGGLDTEAFF	TGTGCCAGCAGCCAACAAGGTTTAGTCGGGGGGTTGGACACTGAAGCTTTCTTT
TRBJ1-1	TRBV29-1	.	.	CSVDKGHPNTEAFF	TGCAGCGTTGATAAAGGACATCCGAACACTGAAGCTTTCTTT
TRBJ1-2	TRBV10-3	TRBD1	many	CAISEGTGIYGYTF	TGTGCCATCAGTGAGGGGACAGGGATCTATGGCTACACCTTC
TRBJ1-2	TRBV5-6	.	.	CASSFGRAPGYTF	TGTGCCAGCAGCTTCGGCAGGGCCCCTGGCTACACCTTC
TRBJ1-4	TRBV9	.	.	CASSVGQVMKNCFF	.
TRBJ1-6	TRBV14	.	many	CASSQETNNSPLHF	TGTGCCAGCAGCCAAGAAACTAACAATTCACCCCTCCACTTT
TRBJ2-5	TRBV7-9	.	.	CASSLDWPAREETQYF	TGTGCCAGCAGCTTAGACTGGCCCGCGAGGGAAGAGACCCAGTACTTC
TRBJ1-1	TRBV12-3/TRBV12-4	.	.	CASNPGANTEAFF	TGTGCCAGCAACCCAGGGGCGAACACTGAAGCTTTCTTT
TRBJ1-1	TRBV6-1	.	few	CASSPYTGGDTEAFF	TGTGCCAGCAGTCCGTACACGGGGGGGGACACTGAAGCTTTCTTT
TRBJ2-5	TRBV6-5	.	.	CAISYLGGDRETQYF	TGTGCCATCAGTTACCTGGGGGGCGATAGGGAGACCCAGTACTTC
TRBJ1-2	TRBV2	TRBD1	few	CASRVTGGGGYGYTF	TGTGCCAGCAGAGTTACAGGGGGCGGAGGCTATGGCTACACCTTC
TRBJ1-5	TRBV20-1	.	.	CSAAEGPDEQPQHF	TGCAGTGCGGCTGAAGGGCCCGACGAGCAGCCCCAGCATTTT
TRBJ2-5	TRBV20-1	TRBD1	.	CSASGQAGETQYF	TGCAGTGCTAGCGGACAGGCTGGCGAGACCCAGTACTTC
TRBJ1-2	TRBV29-1	TRBD1	.	CSVGGQGFYGYTF	TGCAGCGTTGGGGGACAGGGGTTCTATGGCTACACCTTC
TRBJ1-4	TRBV2	TRBD1	many	CASRRGTADEKLFF	TGTGCCAGCCGACGAGGGACAGCCGATGAAAAACTGTTTTTT